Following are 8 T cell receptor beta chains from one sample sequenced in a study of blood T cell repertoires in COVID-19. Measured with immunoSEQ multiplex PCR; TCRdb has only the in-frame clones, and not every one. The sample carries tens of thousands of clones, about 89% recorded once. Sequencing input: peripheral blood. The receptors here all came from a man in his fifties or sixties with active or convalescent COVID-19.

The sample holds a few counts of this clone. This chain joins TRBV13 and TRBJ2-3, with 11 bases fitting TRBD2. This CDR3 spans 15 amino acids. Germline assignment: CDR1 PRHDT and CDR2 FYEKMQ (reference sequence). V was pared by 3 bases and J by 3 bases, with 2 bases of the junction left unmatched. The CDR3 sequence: CASSFSGGATDTQYF. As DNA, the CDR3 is TGTGCCAGCAGCTTTAGCGGGGGGGCGACAGATACGCAGTATTTT.

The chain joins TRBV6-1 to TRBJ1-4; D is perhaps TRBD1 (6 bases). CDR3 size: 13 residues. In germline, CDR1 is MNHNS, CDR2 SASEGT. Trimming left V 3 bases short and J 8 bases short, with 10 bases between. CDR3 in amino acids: CASSDGQIEKLFF. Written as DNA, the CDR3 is TGTGCCAGCAGTGACGGACAGATCGAAAAACTGTTTTTT.

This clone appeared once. CDR3 in amino acids: CASSGSGFNQPQHF. CDR3 DNA sequence: TGTGCCAGCAGTGGGTCAGGGTTCAATCAGCCCCAGCATTTT. The chain couples TRBV25-1 to TRBJ1-5; the D gene is possibly TRBD1 (5 bases). CDR3 length equals 14 residues. Deletions cut 4 bases from V and 3 bases from J, with 10 bases between. CDR1 is MGHDK and CDR2 is SYGVNS in the germline V gene.

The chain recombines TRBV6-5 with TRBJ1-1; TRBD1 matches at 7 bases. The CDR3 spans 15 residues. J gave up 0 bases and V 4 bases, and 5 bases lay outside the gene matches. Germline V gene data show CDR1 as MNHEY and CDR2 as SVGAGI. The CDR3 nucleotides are TGTGCCAGCAGTTCTGGGGACAGTATGAACACTGAAGCTTTCTTT. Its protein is CASSSGDSMNTEAFF.

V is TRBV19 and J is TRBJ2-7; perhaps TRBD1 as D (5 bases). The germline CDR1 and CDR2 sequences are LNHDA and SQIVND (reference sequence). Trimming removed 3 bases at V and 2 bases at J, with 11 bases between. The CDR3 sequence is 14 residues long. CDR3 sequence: CASSMNRSPYEQYF. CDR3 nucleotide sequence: TGTGCCAGTAGTATGAACAGGTCTCCCTACGAGCAGTACTTC.

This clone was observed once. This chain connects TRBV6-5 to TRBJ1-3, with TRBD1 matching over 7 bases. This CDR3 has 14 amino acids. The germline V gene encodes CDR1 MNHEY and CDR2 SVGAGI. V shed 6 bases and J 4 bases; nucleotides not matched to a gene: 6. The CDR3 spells CASSRGTEGNTIYF. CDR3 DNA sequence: TGTGCCAGCAGCCGAGGGACAGAAGGAAACACCATATATTTT.

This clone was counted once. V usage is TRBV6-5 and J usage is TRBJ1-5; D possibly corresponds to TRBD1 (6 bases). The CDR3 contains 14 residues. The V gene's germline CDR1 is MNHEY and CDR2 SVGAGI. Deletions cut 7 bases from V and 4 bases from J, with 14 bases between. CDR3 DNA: TGTGCCAGCAAAGTTGGGCAGGGGAATCAGCCCCAGCATTTT. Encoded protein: CASKVGQGNQPQHF.

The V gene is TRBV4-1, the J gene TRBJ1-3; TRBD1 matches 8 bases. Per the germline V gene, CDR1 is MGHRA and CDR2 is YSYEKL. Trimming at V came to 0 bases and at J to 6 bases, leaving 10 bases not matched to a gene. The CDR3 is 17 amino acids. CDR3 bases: TGCGCCAGCAGCCAAGAGGCACAGGGGGGGCCGGTAAACACCATATATTTT. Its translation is CASSQEAQGGPVNTIYF.